The sequence of this T cell receptor (beta chain) was determined in a study of blood T cells in healthy people across ages. CDR1 is LGHDT and CDR2 is YNNKEL in the germline V gene (reference sequence). The CDR3 loop spans 13 amino acids. The ends were cut back, 3 bases at V and 6 bases at J, with 11 bases in the middle. A sample-barcoded 5' primer and a J-beta primer mix were used in a second PCR of about 7 to 11 cycles. TCRdb recomputed calls from the 5' RACE reads with MiXCR, one row per CDR3 protein. The sample consists of about 600,000 distinct CDR3 sequences, around 48% of them appearing once. This receptor was identified in a man older than 75 in good health. The specimen sequenced was blood. The rearrangement uses TRBV3-1 and TRBJ1-2; D unclear. The chain's CDR3 is CASSQNGKDGYTF. CDR3 coding DNA: TGTGCCAGCAGCCAGAACGGGAAAGATGGCTACACCTTC. Combining the CDR3 with reference TRBV3-1 and TRBJ1-2 gives the whole variable domain DTAVSQTPKYLVTQMGNDKSIKCEQNLGHDTMYWYKQDSKKFLKIMFSYNNKELIINETVPNRFSPKSPDKAHLNLHINSLELGDSAVYFCASSQNGKDGYTFGSGTRLTVV.